These 23 T cell receptor beta chains came from one sample sequenced in a study of blood T cells in healthy people across ages. A second 7 to 11 cycle PCR used barcoded and J-beta primers. In TCRdb, the 5' RACE reads were re-called with MiXCR into one record per CDR3 protein. The data show fewer than 1,000,000 distinct CDR3 sequences, 35% to 50% seen once. The sequenced material came from blood. The source of these receptors is a man aged 80 or over in good health.

This clonotype has just a few counts. This rearrangement joins TRBV29-1 to TRBJ2-1, with 8 bases matching TRBD1. This CDR3 has 13 residues. Germline trimming cut 7 bases from V and 1 base from J; bases unmatched to any gene: 3. Looked up from germline, CDR1 is SQVTM and CDR2 is ANQGSEA. DNA for the CDR3: TGCAGCGCTCGACAGGGGTCCTACAATGAGCAGTTCTTC. It codes for CSARQGSYNEQFF.

J is TRBJ2-1 and V is TRBV6-5; 12 nucleotides match TRBD2. The CDR3 length is 15 residues. The germline gives CDR1 MNHEY, CDR2 SVGAGI. After removal of 6 bases from V and 8 bases from J, the junction contained 8 bases not matched to a gene. The CDR3 is CASRVLAGGPHEQFF. Written as DNA, the CDR3 is TGTGCCAGCAGGGTCCTAGCGGGGGGGCCCCATGAGCAGTTCTTC.

The CDR3 DNA follows: TGTGCCAGCAGCGCGGGACTAGCGGGAGTTCTTAAGACCCAGTACTTC. This sequence encodes CASSAGLAGVLKTQYF. The chain couples TRBV7-2 to TRBJ2-5; the match to TRBD2 covers 14 bases. The germline V gene has CDR1 SGHTA and CDR2 FQGNSA. The CDR3 is 16 residues long. Trimming cost V 5 bases and J 6 bases; bases outside gene matches: 8.

V is TRBV5-1 and J is TRBJ2-7; 7 bases map to TRBD1. From germline, CDR1 is SGHRS and CDR2 YFSETQ. J was trimmed by 5 bases and V by 0 bases; bases with no gene match: 8. CDR3 length: 15 amino acids. The CDR3 protein is CASSLGGQASDEQYF. CDR3 bases: TGCGCCAGCAGCTTGGGAGGACAGGCATCCGACGAGCAGTACTTC.

The rearrangement uses TRBV28 and TRBJ2-1; the D gene is possibly TRBD2 (6 bases). The V gene lost 2 bases and the J gene lost 6 bases, with 8 bases spanning the gap. Germline V gene lookup returns CDR1 MDHEN and CDR2 SYDVKM. This CDR3 has 13 residues. The CDR3 sequence: CASSLREFNEQFF. The DNA for the CDR3 is TGTGCCAGCAGTTTACGGGAGTTCAATGAGCAGTTCTTC.

The chain joins TRBV9 to TRBJ2-1; 15 bases align to TRBD2. From germline, CDR1 is SGDLS and CDR2 YYNGEE. V gave up 0 bases and J gave up 6 bases; unmatched junction bases: 4. The CDR3 is made up of 17 amino acids. CDR3 nucleotide sequence: TGTGCCAGCAGCGTAGGGACTAGCGGGAGGGTAATCAATGAGCAGTTCTTC. Its translation is CASSVGTSGRVINEQFF. The full variable domain, in which reference TRBV9 and TRBJ2-1 provide the parts outside the CDR3, is DSGVTQTPKHLITATGQRVTLRCSPRSGDLSVYWYQQSLDQGLQFLIQYYNGEERAKGNILERFSAQQFPDLHSELNLSSLELGDSALYFCASSVGTSGRVINEQFFGPGTRLTVL.

This chain uses TRBV28 with TRBJ1-2; TRBD1 matches at 9 bases. This CDR3 is built from 14 residues. The germline V gene has CDR1 MDHEN and CDR2 SYDVKM. Trimming took 3 bases from V and 4 from J; bases not matched to a gene: 3. In DNA, the CDR3 is TGTGCCAGCAGTTTGGGGGACAGGGTCTATGGCTACACCTTC. This translates into CASSLGDRVYGYTF.

CDR3 sequence: CASSLTSGSEQFF. In nucleotides, the CDR3 is TGTGCCAGCAGTTTAACTAGCGGGAGTGAGCAGTTCTTC. The chain has TRBV12-3 or TRBV12-4 and TRBJ2-1; TRBD2 matches at 11 bases. The V and J ends lost 2 bases and 9 bases, in that order; junction bases with no gene match: 0. The CDR3 extends over 13 amino acids.

In this sample, this clonotype turned up a few times. The V and J genes are TRBV12-3 or TRBV12-4 and TRBJ2-7; D not resolved. The CDR3 has 14 amino acids. Trimming shortened V by 5 bases and J by 0 bases, and 11 bases separated the two germline ends. Written as DNA, the CDR3 is TGTGCCAGCAGTCCCCGGAAAAGCTCCTACGAGCAGTACTTC. Its translation: CASSPRKSSYEQYF.

The gene calls are TRBV29-1 and TRBJ2-3; weak D call: TRBD1 (7 bases). Germline V gives CDR1 SQVTM, CDR2 ANQGSEA. V was pared by 5 bases and J by 4 bases, with 13 bases between. The length of the CDR3 is 13 residues. The chain's CDR3 is CSVKGRGADTQYF. The CDR3 region has the DNA TGCAGCGTTAAAGGCAGGGGGGCAGATACGCAGTATTTT.

The chain employs TRBV3-1 and TRBJ2-1; D call uncertain. V was trimmed by 1 base and J by 11 bases, leaving 18 bases between them. The CDR3 covers 15 residues. Germline V gives CDR1 LGHDT, CDR2 YNNKEL (reference sequence). The CDR3 sequence: CASSQVASVENKQFF. The CDR3 DNA reads TGTGCCAGCAGCCAAGTGGCTAGTGTTGAGAATAAGCAGTTCTTC.

The genes are TRBV5-6 and TRBJ2-5, with 8 bases identical to TRBD2. The CDR3 has 16 amino acids. The V and J ends lost 4 bases and 2 bases, in that order; junction bases with no gene match: 10. CDR1 and CDR2 from the germline V gene are SGHDT and YYEEEE. The CDR3 is CASSIRAGVGQETQYF. The CDR3 DNA reads as TGTGCCAGCAGCATAAGAGCGGGAGTAGGGCAAGAGACCCAGTACTTC. The complete variable domain, with remaining parts taken from reference TRBV5-6 and TRBJ2-5, reads DAGVTQSPTHLIKTRGQQVTLRCSPKSGHDTVSWYQQALGQGPQFIFQYYEEEERQRGNFPDRFSGHQFPNYSSELNVNALLLGDSALYLCASSIRAGVGQETQYFGPGTRLLVL.

The sample holds many counts of this clonotype. The chain recombines TRBV6-2 or TRBV6-3 with TRBJ2-7, with 10 bases lining up with TRBD2. Germline assignment: CDR1 MNHEY and CDR2 SVGEGT. This CDR3 has 15 residues. With V trimmed by 1 base and J by 4 bases, 4 bases remained unmatched. As DNA, the CDR3 is TGTGCCAGCAGTTACTGGCTAGCGGGAGAGTACGAGCAGTACTTC. It yields the protein CASSYWLAGEYEQYF.

This clonotype was found a few times. CDR3: CASSIVWGAYEQYF. The CDR3 DNA is TGTGCCAGTAGTATAGTGTGGGGGGCCTACGAGCAGTACTTC. The chain links TRBV19 to TRBJ2-7, with a possible D match to TRBD2 (6 bases). With 1 base removed from V and 2 bases from J, the gap between germline ends came to 9 bases. Germline CDR1 LNHDA, CDR2 SQIVND (reference sequence). The CDR3 loop spans 14 amino acids.

The chain joins TRBV30 to TRBJ2-1; TRBD2 aligns across 7 bases. The CDR3 runs to 14 residues. Germline trimming cut 4 bases from V and 4 bases from J; bases unmatched to any gene: 7. Germline V gene sequence: CDR1 GTSNPN, CDR2 SVGIG (reference sequence). The CDR3 reads CAWTPGGSYNEQFF. The DNA of the CDR3 is TGTGCCTGGACCCCCGGGGGGAGTTACAATGAGCAGTTCTTC.

The sample holds many counts of this clonotype. This sequence joins TRBV3-1 and TRBJ2-5, with D uncertain. The J call may not be correct, given that the DNA end is closer to TRBJ2-7. CDR1 and CDR2 from the germline V gene are LGHDT and YNNKEL (reference sequence). The CDR3 covers 11 residues. The CDR3 DNA reads TGTGCCAGCAGCCAAGTCTACGAGCAGTACTTC. This encodes CASSQVYEQYF.

Comment on this clonotype: This may stem from a read error, because a much larger clone lies one nucleotide away. The gene calls are TRBV7-3 and TRBJ2-1; 10 bases line up with TRBD1. The CDR3 extends over 17 amino acids. CDR1 and CDR2 (germline): SGHTA, FQGTGA. This CDR3 is CASSIKTGGDSYNERFF. CDR3 bases: TGTGCCAGCAGCATAAAGACAGGGGGCGACTCCTACAATGAGCGGTTCTTC.

The chain has TRBV7-6 and TRBJ2-3; TRBD2 agrees at 11 bases. Germline assignment: CDR1 SGHVS and CDR2 FNYEAQ. This CDR3 is 15 amino acids long. The V and J ends lost 3 bases and 4 bases, in that order; junction bases with no gene match: 3. CDR3: CASSFSGGASDTQYF. The CDR3 nucleotides are TGTGCCAGCAGCTTTAGCGGGGGGGCCTCAGATACGCAGTATTTT.

This clonotype was counted only a few times. This chain links TRBV7-2 with TRBJ2-7; perhaps D is TRBD1 or TRBD2 (5 bases each). Trimming took 5 bases from V and 2 from J, leaving 13 bases between them. The CDR3 spans 14 residues. Germline V gene data show CDR1 as SGHTA and CDR2 as FQGNSA. The CDR3 nucleotides read TGTGCCAGCAGCGACGGGGCCCGAACCTACGAGCAGTACTTC. It translates to CASSDGARTYEQYF.

In this sample, this clonotype turned up once. This chain uses TRBV20-1 with TRBJ2-7, with D unclear. Looked up from germline, CDR1 is DFQATT and CDR2 is SNEGSKA (reference sequence). The CDR3 sequence is 13 residues long. V shed 0 bases and J shed 2 bases, with 8 bases lying between them. The CDR3 DNA reads TGCAGTGCTAGAGATCAGGTGACCTACGAGCAGTACTTC. Protein product: CSARDQVTYEQYF.

The chain has TRBV29-1 and TRBJ2-1; maybe TRBD2 (5 bases). Germline CDR1 reads SQVTM; CDR2 reads ANQGSEA. Trimming took off 4 bases at V and 9 bases at J, with 13 bases between the two ends. The CDR3 totals 12 residues. CDR3 sequence reads: CSVVPPRGEQFF. CDR3 bases: TGCAGCGTTGTCCCACCACGGGGTGAGCAGTTCTTC.

V and J are TRBV6-6 and TRBJ1-1, with D unclear. Germline-derived CDR1 and CDR2 are MNHNY and SVGAGI (reference sequence). Trimming pared 8 bases from V and 7 bases from J, leaving 11 bases between. This CDR3 region has 11 residues. Written as DNA, the CDR3 is TGTGCCAGCGCGAGGGAGAGTGAAGCTTTCTTT. It encodes CASARESEAFF.

The rearrangement uses TRBV20-1 and TRBJ2-1; no reliable D call. CDR1 DFQATT and CDR2 SNEGSKA come from the germline V gene (reference sequence). V was cut by 0 bases and J by 9 bases, with 12 bases left in between. There are 13 residues in the CDR3. The CDR3 spells CSARDLLSLEQFF. The CDR3 DNA follows: TGCAGTGCTAGAGATCTTCTTAGCCTTGAGCAGTTCTTC.